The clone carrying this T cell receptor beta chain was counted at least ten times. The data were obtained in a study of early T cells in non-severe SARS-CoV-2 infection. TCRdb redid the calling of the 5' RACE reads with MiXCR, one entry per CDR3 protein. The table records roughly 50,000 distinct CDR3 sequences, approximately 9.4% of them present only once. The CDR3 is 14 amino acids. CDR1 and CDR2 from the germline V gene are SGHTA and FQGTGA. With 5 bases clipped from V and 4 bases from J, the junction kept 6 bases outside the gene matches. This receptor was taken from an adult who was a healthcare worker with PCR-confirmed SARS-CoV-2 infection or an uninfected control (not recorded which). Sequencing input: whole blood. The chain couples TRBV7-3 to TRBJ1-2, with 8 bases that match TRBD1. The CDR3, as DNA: TGTGCCAGCAGCCCAGACAGGGGAGCCTATGGCTACACCTTC. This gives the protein CASSPDRGAYGYTF.